Shown below are 17 T cell receptor beta chains from a single sample sequenced in a study of post-analysis software for immune sequencing data. Antigens for these TCRs are unknown. Study-wide results and limits: Included in a set of a handful of TRBV segments more frequent in patients than controls were TRBV5-6, TRBV5-1 and TRBV20-1.

cDNA libraries for TCR beta contained unique molecular identifiers. From the PCR reads, TCRdb called clonotypes with MiXCR, one entry per CDR3 protein. The table includes 750,000 to 950,000 distinct CDR3 sequences, roughly half detected once. Sequencing used blood. Every receptor here comes from a girl aged 10 to 17 with multiple sclerosis.

This clonotype appeared a few times. V is TRBV7-9 and J is TRBJ2-3; 8 bases align to TRBD1. CDR1 is SEHNR and CDR2 is FQNEAQ in the germline V gene (reference sequence). The trim removed 6 bases at V and 3 bases at J, leaving 14 bases unmatched. The CDR3 contains 17 residues. The CDR3, as DNA: TGTGCCAGCAGGCCCCCGGGGAGACAGGGGAGGACAGATACGCAGTATTTT. Translation: CASRPPGRQGRTDTQYF.

This clonotype was found a few times. V gene TRBV7-3 combines with J gene TRBJ2-5; D assignment may be TRBD1 or TRBD2 (5 bases each). Germline values: CDR1 SGHTA, CDR2 FQGTGA. The V end lost 3 bases, the J end lost 7 bases, and 15 bases lay between the germline ends. CDR3 length: 14 amino acids. CDR3 nucleotide sequence: TGTGCCAGCAGCTTCCGGGACCGAGAAGGGACCCAGTACTTC. This encodes CASSFRDREGTQYF.

This rearrangement joins TRBV12-3 or TRBV12-4 to TRBJ2-6; TRBD1 matches at 8 bases. CDR3 length equals 16 residues. After removal of 4 bases from V and 4 bases from J, the junction contained 6 bases not matched to a gene. CDR3: CASSSQGAAGANVLTF. The CDR3 DNA reads as TGTGCCAGCAGTTCGCAGGGGGCGGCGGGGGCCAACGTCCTGACTTTC.

This chain's CDR3 is CASSSDGGSAYTF. The CDR3 nucleotides read TGCGCCAGCAGCTCGGACGGGGGCTCTGCCTACACCTTC. The chain is built from TRBV5-1 and TRBJ1-2; the D gene is possibly TRBD1 (6 bases). This CDR3 contains 13 residues. CDR1 is SGHRS, CDR2 YFSETQ, per germline. V lost 3 bases to trimming and J lost 10 bases, with 16 bases between them.

Written as DNA, the CDR3 is TGTGCCAGCAGCTTAAGGGTTCCCTCTGGGGCCAACGTCCTGACTTTC. Translated, it gives CASSLRVPSGANVLTF. The chain uses TRBV7-9 and TRBJ2-6; unclear D gene. Trimming left V 2 bases short and J 0 bases short, with 8 bases between. The CDR3 runs 16 residues. Germline CDR1 is SEHNR and CDR2 is FQNEAQ (reference sequence).

A few counts support this clonotype. The J gene is TRBJ2-7, the V gene TRBV3-1; D gene uncertain. This CDR3 spans 15 amino acids. The V gene's germline CDR1 is LGHDT and CDR2 YNNKEL (reference sequence). V lost 0 bases and J 6 bases, leaving 15 bases between the germline ends. The CDR3 reads CASSQDLAGESEQYF. CDR3 DNA sequence: TGTGCCAGCAGCCAAGATCTGGCAGGTGAAAGCGAGCAGTACTTC.

In its sample, this clonotype was seen a few times. The genes are TRBV7-2 and TRBJ2-5; 7 bases fit TRBD2. V was clipped by 3 bases and J by 3 bases; unmatched bases: 4. The length of the CDR3 is 14 residues. Germline CDR1 is SGHTA and CDR2 is FQGNSA. The CDR3 here is CASSFTGGEETQYF. As DNA, the CDR3 is TGTGCCAGCAGCTTTACGGGGGGAGAAGAGACCCAGTACTTC.

V is TRBV7-9 and J is TRBJ2-3; 10 bases align to TRBD1. Germline CDR1 is SEHNR and CDR2 is FQNEAQ (reference sequence). V dropped 5 bases and J dropped 6; count of bases not matched to a gene: 5. The CDR3 contains 14 residues. The CDR3, as DNA: TGTGCCAGCAGCAGGGACAGGGGATTGGATACGCAGTATTTT. Translating it yields CASSRDRGLDTQYF.

This clonotype has just one count. This rearrangement joins TRBV25-1 to TRBJ2-3, with D possibly TRBD1 on 5 matching bases. This CDR3 region has 13 residues. V lost 4 bases and J 5 bases, leaving 10 bases between the germline ends. Germline V gene lookup returns CDR1 MGHDK and CDR2 SYGVNS. The CDR3 sequence is CASSGGPQDTQYF. The CDR3 DNA reads TGTGCCAGCAGTGGGGGCCCTCAAGATACGCAGTATTTT. Filled out from reference TRBV25-1 and TRBJ2-3, the complete variable domain reads EADIYQTPRYLVIGTGKKITLECSQTMGHDKMYWYQQDPGMELHLIHYSYGVNSTEKGDLSSESTVSRIRTEHFPLTLESARPSHTSQYLCASSGGPQDTQYFGPGTRLTVL.

This clonotype was found a few times. The chain joins TRBV12-3 or TRBV12-4 to TRBJ2-4; the D is unclear. CDR3 length equals 13 residues. Trimming removed 3 bases at V and 7 bases at J, with 10 bases between. The CDR3 sequence is CASSFRQTNIQYF. As DNA, the CDR3 is TGTGCCAGCAGTTTTCGGCAGACGAACATTCAGTACTTC.

This clonotype was recorded a few times. This rearrangement joins TRBV6-6 to TRBJ1-2; tentatively, D is TRBD1 (5 bases). Trimming removed 10 bases at V and 8 bases at J, with 20 bases between. The CDR3 has 13 amino acids. The V gene's germline CDR1 is MNHNY and CDR2 SVGAGI (reference sequence). The CDR3 sequence: CATAAGPKEGYTF. The CDR3 nucleotides read TGTGCCACCGCGGCGGGACCCAAGGAGGGCTACACCTTC.

This clonotype was picked up a small number of times. This chain uses TRBV4-1 with TRBJ2-3, with no clear D. The CDR3 sequence is 15 residues long. Germline CDR1 is MGHRA and CDR2 is YSYEKL. V shed 4 bases and J shed 1 base, with 12 bases lying between them. The CDR3 protein is CASSLPDAGTDTQYF. The CDR3 nucleotides are TGCGCCAGCAGCCTGCCGGACGCAGGCACAGATACGCAGTATTTT.

There are a few counts of this clonotype. The chain combines TRBV5-1 with TRBJ2-5; 13 positions match TRBD2. V was pared by 2 bases and J by 5 bases, with 3 bases of the junction left unmatched. Germline V CDR1 and CDR2: SGHRS, YFSETQ. This CDR3 is built from 15 residues. The CDR3 DNA is TGCGCCAGCAGCTTTGGACTAGCGGGAGAGGAGACCCAGTACTTC. The encoded protein is CASSFGLAGEETQYF.

The V and J genes are TRBV16 and TRBJ2-5; D is unclear. Germline-derived CDR1 and CDR2 are KGHSY and FQNENV. V lost 1 base and J 2 bases, leaving 11 bases between the germline ends. The CDR3 consists of 15 residues. CDR3 DNA sequence: TGTGCCAGCAGCCAATATGGTTTGGCTCAAGAGACCCAGTACTTC. Translating it yields CASSQYGLAQETQYF.

The chain employs TRBV12-3 or TRBV12-4 and TRBJ2-2; D not resolved. Trimming pared 2 bases from V and 0 bases from J, leaving 10 bases between. There are 16 residues in the CDR3. The CDR3 sequence: CASSLFGPPNTGELFF. CDR3 in DNA: TGTGCCAGCAGTTTATTCGGACCCCCGAACACCGGGGAGCTGTTTTTT.

In this sample, this clonotype turned up a few times. This chain connects TRBV5-1 to TRBJ1-2, with D unresolved. The V gene's germline CDR1 is SGHRS and CDR2 YFSETQ. The CDR3 is 14 residues long. Deletions cut 4 bases from V and 0 bases from J, with 10 bases between. This chain's CDR3 is CASSILLPNYGYTF. The DNA of the CDR3 is TGCGCCAGCAGCATCCTTCTTCCTAACTATGGCTACACCTTC.

V is TRBV7-3 and J is TRBJ2-1; 13 nucleotides line up with TRBD2. The CDR3 covers 19 residues. Looked up from germline, CDR1 is SGHTA and CDR2 is FQGTGA. V shed 5 bases and J 0 bases; nucleotides not matched to a gene: 10. Here the CDR3 reads CASSATSGRSGFSYNEQFF. As DNA, the CDR3 is TGTGCCAGCAGCGCGACTAGCGGGAGGTCCGGATTCTCCTACAATGAGCAGTTCTTC.